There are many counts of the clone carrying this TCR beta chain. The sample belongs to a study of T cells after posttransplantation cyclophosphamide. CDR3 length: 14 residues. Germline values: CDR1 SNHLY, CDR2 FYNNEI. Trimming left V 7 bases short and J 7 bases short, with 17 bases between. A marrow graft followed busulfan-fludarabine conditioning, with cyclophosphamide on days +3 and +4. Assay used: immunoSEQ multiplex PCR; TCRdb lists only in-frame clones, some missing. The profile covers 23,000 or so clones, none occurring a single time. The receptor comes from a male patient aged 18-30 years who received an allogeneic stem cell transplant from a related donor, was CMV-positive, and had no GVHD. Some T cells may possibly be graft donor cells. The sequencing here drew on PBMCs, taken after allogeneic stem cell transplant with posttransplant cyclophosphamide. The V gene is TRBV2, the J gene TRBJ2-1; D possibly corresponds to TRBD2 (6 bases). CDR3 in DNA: TGTGCCAGCACCCCCGAGACTAGTTATAATGAGCAGTTCTTC. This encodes CASTPETSYNEQFF.